The 32 T cell receptor beta chains given below trace back to one sample, sequenced in a study of cytomegalovirus exposure and HLA in healthy donors. The PCR had 60 Vbeta and 13 Jbeta primers. Produced via immunoSEQ multiplex PCR; TCRdb's table is partial and in-frame only. The table includes roughly 150,000 clones, around four fifths detected once. Sequences were obtained from PBMCs. The receptors stem from a man between 45 and 60 years old in good health and CMV-seropositive.

This clone has more than one count but fewer than ten. J is TRBJ1-2 and V is TRBV25-1; D might be TRBD1 (5 bases). The CDR3 has 13 amino acids. Germline CDR1 is MGHDK and CDR2 is SYGVNS. Trimming took off 2 bases at V and 9 bases at J, with 13 bases between the two ends. This chain's CDR3 is CASSEPRDLRYTF. DNA of the CDR3: TGTGCCAGCAGTGAACCCAGGGACTTGCGCTACACCTTC.

The CDR3 is CASSVQGYGETQYF. In DNA form, the CDR3 reads TGTGCCAGCAGTGTACAGGGGTACGGGGAGACCCAGTACTTC. This chain connects TRBV6-1 to TRBJ2-5; 7 bases agree with TRBD1. Germline V gene data show CDR1 as MNHNS and CDR2 as SASEGT. There are 14 residues in the CDR3. Losses at the gene ends were 4 bases for V and 5 bases for J; bases not matched to a gene: 7.

This rearrangement joins TRBV27 to TRBJ2-7, with 12 nucleotides matching TRBD2. The length of the CDR3 is 14 residues. CDR1 and CDR2 from the germline V gene are MNHEY and SMNVEV (reference sequence). After removal of 5 bases from V and 3 bases from J, the junction contained 2 bases not matched to a gene. Written as DNA, the CDR3 is TGTGCCAGCAGTCCGACTAGCGGGAGCTACGAGCAGTACTTC. Residues: CASSPTSGSYEQYF.

The gene calls are TRBV6-6 and TRBJ1-2, with TRBD1 matching 8 bases. CDR1 and CDR2 from the germline V gene are MNHNY and SVGAGI (reference sequence). The CDR3 is 13 residues long. The V gene end was trimmed by 6 bases and the J gene end by 4 bases; junction bases not matched to a gene: 4. The CDR3 loop reads CASSQDRVYGYTF. The CDR3 coding sequence is TGTGCCAGCAGCCAGGACAGGGTCTATGGCTACACCTTC.

This chain links TRBV5-6 with TRBJ2-7; 12 bases align to TRBD2. The trim removed 5 bases at V and 2 bases at J, leaving 5 bases unmatched. This CDR3 has 15 amino acids. Looked up from germline, CDR1 is SGHDT and CDR2 is YYEEEE. The CDR3 region has the DNA TGTGCCAGCAGTCCTGGACTAGCGGGACCCTACGAGCAGTACTTC. As protein: CASSPGLAGPYEQYF. Drawing the rest from reference TRBV5-6 and TRBJ2-7, the complete variable domain is DAGVTQSPTHLIKTRGQQVTLRCSPKSGHDTVSWYQQALGQGPQFIFQYYEEEERQRGNFPDRFSGHQFPNYSSELNVNALLLGDSALYLCASSPGLAGPYEQYFGPGTRLTVT.

J is TRBJ1-1 and V is TRBV6-1; perhaps TRBD1 as D (5 bases). The ends were cut back, 2 bases at V and 9 bases at J, with 13 bases in the middle. The CDR3 is 13 amino acids. CDR1 and CDR2 from the germline V gene are MNHNS and SASEGT. The CDR3 coding sequence is TGTGCCAGCAGTGAATCAGGGCGCGCCAAAGCTTTCTTT. This sequence encodes CASSESGRAKAFF.

V usage is TRBV10-3 and J usage is TRBJ1-1; D gene ambiguous. The ends were cut back, 6 bases at V and 6 bases at J, with 11 bases in the middle. This CDR3 region has 12 residues. Per the germline V gene, CDR1 is ENHRY and CDR2 is SYGVKD. Here the CDR3 reads CAISPNNAEAFF. The CDR3 DNA reads TGTGCCATCAGCCCAAACAACGCTGAAGCTTTCTTT.

The chain combines TRBV6-5 with TRBJ1-4, with a weak D call TRBD1 (6 bases). Per germline, CDR1 MNHEY and CDR2 SVGAGI. The V end lost 4 bases, the J end lost 8 bases, and 17 bases lay between the germline ends. The CDR3 has 15 residues. In DNA form, the CDR3 reads TGTGCCAGCAGTTGGGCTGGGGGCGCGGAAGAAAAACTGTTTTTT. Translated, it gives CASSWAGGAEEKLFF.

A few counts support this clone. The chain has TRBV28 and TRBJ1-4, with 7 bases that match TRBD1. The germline CDR1 and CDR2 sequences are MDHEN and SYDVKM. Trimming at V came to 6 bases and at J to 4 bases, leaving 11 bases not matched to a gene. The CDR3 runs to 16 residues. The CDR3 loop reads CASRKNPQGFNEKLFF. The CDR3 nucleotides read TGTGCCAGCAGGAAAAACCCACAGGGGTTTAATGAAAAACTGTTTTTT.

The chain joins TRBV6-6 to TRBJ1-6; no firm D call. This CDR3 is built from 15 residues. Trimming cost V 5 bases and J 6 bases, with 14 bases left between them. Germline CDR1 MNHNY, CDR2 SVGAGI (reference sequence). CDR3 protein: CASSAHEVGNSPLHF. The CDR3 coding sequence is TGTGCCAGCAGTGCCCACGAGGTCGGTAATTCACCCCTCCACTTT.

Comment on this clone: Other DNA sequences in this specimen translate into the identical CDR3. The chain links TRBV7-2 to TRBJ2-1; 10 nucleotides align to TRBD2. The V gene's germline CDR1 is SGHTA and CDR2 FQGNSA. CDR3 length equals 15 residues. With V trimmed by 4 bases and J by 4 bases, 4 bases remained unmatched. CDR3 amino acids: CASSSTSGQYNEQFF. The CDR3 DNA sequence: TGTGCCAGCAGCTCGACTAGCGGGCAGTACAATGAGCAGTTCTTC.

The chain couples TRBV28 to TRBJ1-4; 9 positions match TRBD1. This CDR3 region has 16 residues. The ends lost 4 bases at V and 4 bases at J; junction bases unmatched: 7. CDR1 MDHEN and CDR2 SYDVKM come from the germline V gene. The CDR3 DNA reads as TGTGCCAGCAGTTCCCTCCCGACAGGGGGTAATGAAAAACTGTTTTTT. Translated: CASSSLPTGGNEKLFF.

As to this clone: The sample carries other DNA sequences with the same CDR3. The J gene is TRBJ1-1, the V gene TRBV19, with a weak D call TRBD1 (5 bases). Germline CDR1 LNHDA, CDR2 SQIVND (reference sequence). The V end was cut by 1 base, the J end by 1 base, with 7 bases between. This CDR3 comprises 14 residues. The CDR3 nucleotides are TGTGCCAGTAGTATAGTGGGGGGGAACACTGAAGCTTTCTTT. Its translation is CASSIVGGNTEAFF.

Of note for this clone: The sample has other DNA sequences that encode this CDR3 too. The chain carries TRBV10-3 and TRBJ1-1; 9 nucleotides agree with TRBD1. The V gene end was trimmed by 6 bases and the J gene end by 1 base; junction bases not matched to a gene: 6. Looked up from germline, CDR1 is ENHRY and CDR2 is SYGVKD. This CDR3 region has 15 residues. The CDR3 DNA follows: TGTGCCATCAGCACACCGGGACAGGGGAACACTGAAGCTTTCTTT. It yields the protein CAISTPGQGNTEAFF.

The rearrangement links TRBV4-1 to TRBJ2-7; 9 nucleotides match TRBD1. J lost 5 bases, V lost 0 bases, and 8 bases had no gene match. This CDR3 spans 16 amino acids. Germline V CDR1 and CDR2: MGHRA, YSYEKL. This CDR3 is CASSQDRDRVIDEQYF. For the CDR3, the DNA is TGCGCCAGCAGCCAAGATAGGGACAGGGTTATAGACGAGCAGTACTTC.

The CDR3 bases are TGCGCCAGCAGCCTCGGGCCAGGGAGGAGAGGCGAGCAGTACTTC. Translated: CASSLGPGRRGEQYF. The V call is TRBV5-1, the J call TRBJ2-7; a weak D match, TRBD2 (6 bases). The CDR3 loop spans 15 amino acids. Per the germline V gene, CDR1 is SGHRS and CDR2 is YFSETQ. V was shortened by 4 bases and J by 6 bases, with 20 bases between the two germline ends. The entire variable domain, with the rest obtained from reference TRBV5-1 and TRBJ2-7, is as follows: KAGVTQTPRYLIKTRGQQVTLSCSPISGHRSVSWYQQTPGQGLQFLFEYFSETQRNKGNFPGRFSGRQFSNSRSEMNVSTLELGDSALYLCASSLGPGRRGEQYFGPGTRLTVT.

The sample holds a few counts of this clone. V gene TRBV5-5 combines with J gene TRBJ2-6, with no clear D. Germline V gives CDR1 SGHKS, CDR2 YYEKEE (reference sequence). The CDR3 is 15 residues long. V dropped 4 bases and J dropped 1 base, with 9 bases sitting between them. CDR3 residues: CASSPAVSGANVLTF. CDR3 coding DNA: TGTGCCAGCAGCCCGGCGGTGTCTGGGGCCAACGTCCTGACTTTC.

V usage is TRBV11-3 and J usage is TRBJ2-5; TRBD2 is a possible D gene (6 bases). V lost 3 bases, J lost 1 base, and 12 bases lay in between. The germline gives CDR1 SGHNT, CDR2 YENEEA. The CDR3 is 15 residues long. CDR3 region: CASSLGGGFQETQYF. In DNA form, the CDR3 reads TGTGCCAGCAGCTTGGGCGGAGGGTTCCAAGAGACCCAGTACTTC.

The chain has TRBV5-4 and TRBJ1-6, with 9 nucleotides matching TRBD1. CDR1 and CDR2 (germline): SGHNT, YYREEE (reference sequence). The CDR3 is made up of 16 amino acids. Losses at the gene ends were 3 bases for V and 10 bases for J; bases not matched to a gene: 11. In nucleotides, the CDR3 is TGTGCCAGCAGCTGGGGACAGGGCCTCTCTAACTCACCCCTCCACTTT. Translated, it gives CASSWGQGLSNSPLHF.

This chain links TRBV5-1 with TRBJ1-2, with a tentative D call TRBD1 (5 bases). The CDR3 runs to 16 residues. Between the trimmed V and J ends, which lost 4 bases and 5 bases, there was a span of 21 bases. Germline V gives CDR1 SGHRS, CDR2 YFSETQ. DNA of the CDR3: TGCGCCAGCAGCCTCCGTCAGGGCGGGGATGATTATGGCTACACCTTC. It yields the protein CASSLRQGGDDYGYTF.

The J gene is TRBJ2-5, the V gene TRBV2, with no clear D. The CDR3 runs to 13 residues. V lost 6 bases, J lost 2 bases, and 10 bases lay in between. Germline assignment: CDR1 SNHLY and CDR2 FYNNEI. This chain's CDR3 is CASRQAKQETQYF. The CDR3 nucleotides read TGTGCCAGCAGGCAAGCGAAACAAGAGACCCAGTACTTC.

The chain links TRBV9 to TRBJ2-3; 10 bases agree with TRBD2. V shed 0 bases, J shed 6 bases, and the junction held 7 bases outside the gene matches. The CDR3 length is 16 residues. Germline-derived CDR1 and CDR2 are SGDLS and YYNGEE. CDR3 coding DNA: TGTGCCAGCAGCGTAGATCCAGCGGGGGGGCGGGATACGCAGTATTTT. The encoded protein is CASSVDPAGGRDTQYF.

This clone was seen just once. The genes are TRBV7-9 and TRBJ2-2; 10 bases match TRBD1. The CDR3 runs to 16 residues. The V segment lost 5 bases and the J segment 6 bases; nucleotides outside the gene matches: 9. Germline CDR1 SEHNR, CDR2 FQNEAQ (reference sequence). Here the CDR3 reads CASSTSGTGVSGELFF. The CDR3 DNA reads as TGTGCCAGCAGCACGTCCGGGACAGGGGTTTCCGGGGAGCTGTTTTTT.

V usage is TRBV6-5 and J usage is TRBJ1-4; D gene ambiguous. The CDR3 is 13 residues long. Trimming pared 0 bases from V and 6 bases from J, leaving 5 bases between. Germline-derived CDR1 and CDR2 are MNHEY and SVGAGI. CDR3 region: CASSYSGDEKLFF. The CDR3 coding sequence is TGTGCCAGCAGTTACTCGGGAGATGAAAAACTGTTTTTT.

As concerns this clone: This same CDR3 is encoded by further DNA sequences in the sample. The rearrangement links TRBV27 to TRBJ2-7; maybe TRBD2 (5 bases). V dropped 3 bases and J dropped 4 bases, with 10 bases sitting between them. The germline CDR1 and CDR2 sequences are MNHEY and SMNVEV (reference sequence). The CDR3 is made up of 13 amino acids. The CDR3 region is CASSFGRSYEQYF. For the CDR3, the DNA is TGTGCCAGCAGTTTTGGGAGATCATACGAGCAGTACTTC.

The chain employs TRBV29-1 and TRBJ1-1; no reliable D call. The germline CDR1 and CDR2 sequences are SQVTM and ANQGSEA. This CDR3 region has 12 residues. With 4 bases removed from V and 2 bases from J, the gap between germline ends came to 8 bases. CDR3 amino acids: CSVGRSNTEAFF. CDR3 coding DNA: TGCAGCGTTGGAAGGAGTAACACTGAAGCTTTCTTT.

The V and J genes are TRBV7-9 and TRBJ1-4; no firm D call. Trimming took 3 bases from V and 0 from J, leaving 5 bases between them. This CDR3 has 14 amino acids. The germline V gene encodes CDR1 SEHNR and CDR2 FQNEAQ (reference sequence). CDR3 DNA: TGTGCCAGCAGCTTGAGCGCAACTAATGAAAAACTGTTTTTT. It encodes CASSLSATNEKLFF.

The V call is TRBV4-2, the J call TRBJ1-2, with a weak D call TRBD1 (5 bases). The CDR3 runs 13 residues. CDR1 is LGHNA, CDR2 YNFKEQ, per germline. V lost 4 bases to trimming and J lost 3 bases, with 9 bases between them. The CDR3 DNA is TGTGCCAGCAGCCCCCAGACAGACTATGGCTACACCTTC. This codes for CASSPQTDYGYTF.

This rearrangement joins TRBV13 to TRBJ1-1, with 7 positions matching TRBD1. The CDR3 covers 15 residues. After removal of 4 bases from V and 2 bases from J, the junction contained 7 bases not matched to a gene. The germline gives CDR1 PRHDT, CDR2 FYEKMQ (reference sequence). The CDR3: CASSSPGQINTEAFF. CDR3 DNA sequence: TGTGCCAGCAGCTCGCCGGGACAGATTAACACTGAAGCTTTCTTT.

The gene calls are TRBV28 and TRBJ2-7, with D perhaps matching TRBD1 (6 bases). Per germline, CDR1 MDHEN and CDR2 SYDVKM. The CDR3 totals 14 residues. The V end lost 4 bases, the J end lost 3 bases, and 13 bases lay between the germline ends. The CDR3 DNA reads TGTGCCAGCAGTTCGGTGGGCAGGGGCTACGAGCAGTACTTC. This gives the protein CASSSVGRGYEQYF.

The J gene is TRBJ1-1, the V gene TRBV5-1; a weak D match, TRBD1 (5 bases). Trimming stripped 0 bases from V and 0 bases from J, with 12 bases between. The germline CDR1 and CDR2 sequences are SGHRS and YFSETQ. There are 16 residues in the CDR3. The CDR3 is CASSLGDDSLNTEAFF. CDR3 DNA sequence: TGCGCCAGCAGCTTGGGGGATGACAGTTTGAACACTGAAGCTTTCTTT.

The chain recombines TRBV2 with TRBJ1-3, with D perhaps matching TRBD1 (5 bases). The germline V gene encodes CDR1 SNHLY and CDR2 FYNNEI. Trimming took off 7 bases at V and 0 bases at J, with 16 bases between the two ends. This CDR3 has 16 residues. The CDR3 here is CASIREDGSSGNTIYF. CDR3 DNA: TGTGCCAGCATCAGGGAGGACGGGAGCTCTGGAAACACCATATATTTT.